This T cell receptor (beta chain) was observed in a study of cytomegalovirus exposure and HLA in healthy donors (TCRdb year 2017). Notes on the research overall: In an earlier analysis of roughly 590 of the donors, 276 Gb of sequence data and 120 million or so unique TCR beta sequences from roughly 190 million T cells were reported. Roughly 310 gigabases of sequencing data and approximately 85 million unique TCR sequences were included in an early release covering over 600 HLA-typed donors. Of the roughly 400 genotyped donors, 81% fell in the genetic ancestry cluster associated with self-reported Caucasian donors. The study was designed to test whether signatures of past pathogen exposure could be identified by cataloging public T cell receptors. Using immunosequencing, the study profiled T cell repertoires from about 620 subjects and related those repertoires to cytomegalovirus serostatus. Along with the roughly 610-subject first cohort, a separate validation cohort of over a hundred different subjects was used. To predict cytomegalovirus infection status, the study brought together high-throughput TCR immunosequencing, statistical association of individual TCRs with disease status, and machine learning. A later analysis re-analyzed previously published TCR beta repertoires from roughly 630 donors and added high-resolution HLA genotyping to study TCR occurrence patterns. Rather than drawing on any new phenotypic data, the later analysis identified candidate immune exposures from TCR beta sequences and the way those sequences occurred across donors. An earlier analysis of fewer than 700 of the donors applied high-throughput TCR beta sequencing to assess whether each TCR beta V gene segment acted as functional or pseudogenic. Alongside the repertoire data, information on donor age, sex, ethnicity and CMV serostatus was compiled. A later genetic analysis took genome-wide SNP genotypes for about three fifths of the 666 donors and used that subset as a discovery cohort. Every repertoire in the discovery cohort had been generated on one and the same sequencing platform. HLA typing covered class I and class II loci at four-digit resolution. Typing coverage differed by locus: A, B, C, DRB1 and DQB1 were typed in about 629-630 donors, DQA1 in 500 to 550, DPA1 in 600 to 610, and DPB1 in roughly 470. Roughly 5 DR-DQ haplotypes were handled as single units for association and clustering because linkage in the cohort was strong. On average, roughly 240,000 unique TCR beta nucleotide sequences were sequenced per donor among 300 to 500 genotyped donors of the cohort, with 15% to 20% of those sequences being non-productive. The study at large found these results: A total of 164 TCR beta chains were listed by the study as associated with cytomegalovirus. Linkage disequilibrium might explain the correlated functional status among segregating V segments, but an unknown experimental factor could not be excluded. Some IMGT-functional V segments, including TRBV6-2 and TRBV6-3, could not be told apart with the 87-base-pair reads, so those segments were excluded. Because counts were too low, about 18 rarely observed V segments, including chromosome 9 orphons, were left out of the earlier analysis of some 640 of the donors. A later analysis found that TCR association rates varied across HLA loci, with DRB1 alleles showing the most associated TCRs and HLA-C alleles the fewest. The sequencing pipeline was judged likely to have produced a cluster of highly shared sequence variants as a technical artifact. While some public TCRs were present in many individuals, most TCR sequences turned up only very rarely across donors. A later analysis found that most CMV-associated TCR beta chains appeared HLA-restricted, with HLA associations seemingly driven largely by CMV exposure. In vitro tests confirmed that three of the cytomegalovirus-associated TCR beta chains recognize cytomegalovirus antigens. In a later analysis, several top co-occurrence clusters were reported to appear linked to parvovirus B19, influenza, CMV and Epstein-Barr virus. Cytomegalovirus status was reported to be diagnosed by the classifier with high specificity and sensitivity in both the original and validation cohorts. Specific HLA alleles were associated with roughly 16,000 TCR beta sequences at a false discovery rate of 0.05 in a later analysis. The cohort was sequenced for TCR beta chains only, and without alpha or paired-chain data the features that could be detected were limited. CMV serostatus was the only immune exposure information available for the cohort. A later genetic analysis reported fewer N-insertions in productive TCRs among donors in an Asian-associated ancestry cluster than the roughly 620-donor mean. V-gene and J-gene trimming of TCR beta chains was associated with a missense DCLRE1C variant in a later genetic analysis, and the association was replicated in an independent cohort. A further reported finding was that TCR beta sequences accurately predicted the HLA-A and HLA-B alleles for most subjects in the first cohort. When HLA alleles, especially DR and DQ, strongly co-occurred, attributing TCR associations to individual alleles was difficult. Because some donors lacked HLA typing at each locus, the association tests relied only on the typed subset. It was suggested by the authors that the approach could potentially be generalized to other disease states and immunological phenotypes. The presence/absence analyses assumed that sequencing depth was roughly uniform across donors, and that assumption may not be true. A later analysis found that HLA-associated TCR beta chains were more clonally expanded and had lower generation probabilities than equally common non-associated chains. In an earlier analysis of roughly 560 of the donors, most TCR beta V segments were observed in productive rearrangements about 87% or about 30% of the time, broadly matching IMGT annotations.

The V end gives up 1 base and the J end 7 bases, leaving 7 bases in the junction not matched to a gene. From the cysteine up to the phenylalanine, the CDR3 has a length of 15 residues. Kept here is only the CDR3 DNA, which spans 45 bases and is read in frame from base 1. Reading the germline V gene gives CDR1 SGHTA and CDR2 FQGNSA. The cohort consisted of approximately 670 healthy bone marrow donors. At the time of sampling, every cohort member was nominally healthy, though immune exposures that went unrecorded were likely present. The donor tested CMV seropositive and was one of the 289 seropositive cohort members. A peripheral blood sample was provided by each donor, and peripheral blood mononuclear cells were used for TCR beta sequencing. The Qiagen DNeasy Blood Extraction Kit was used to extract genomic DNA from the blood cell samples. Library method: the immunoSEQ multiplex PCR assay. The multiplex PCR relied on a mix of 60 forward primers for TCR Vbeta segments and 13 reverse primers for TCR Jbeta segments. A multiplex PCR assay on genomic DNA amplified the CDR3 region of rearranged TCR beta genes. Amplified TCR beta libraries were sequenced as 87-base-pair reads on the Illumina HiSeq System. The study's processing was this. Across the 670 or so repertoires, a later analysis counted 78 million or so unique TCR beta chains, roughly 11 million of which were shared by at least two donors. Raw reads were error-corrected and collapsed into unique sequences by a nearest-neighbor algorithm in which closely related sequences were merged to remove PCR and sequencing errors. Alignment of CDR3 sequences to IMGT reference sequences was used to assign V, D and J gene segments. For a sequence to be retained, a match of at least six nucleotides was required to both a V gene segment and a J gene segment. Rearrangements were called productive when the CDR3 lacked stop codons and stayed in frame with V and J; all others were non-productive. CDR3 was defined according to IMGT convention as the region running from the second conserved V-encoded cysteine to the conserved J-encoded phenylalanine. The earlier analysis of some 600 of the donors excluded sequences that lacked an unambiguous match to a single V gene segment. In an earlier analysis of several hundred of the donors, V segments were called functional above 56.7% productive rearrangements and were called segregating when the between-donor standard deviation exceeded 5%. To diagnose cytomegalovirus status from the catalog of TCR beta chain sequences, a statistical classification framework was built. V and J gene assignment, in a later analysis, came from comparing TCR nucleotide sequences with IMGT/GENE-DB human TR gene sequences. Using the TCRdist pipeline, a later analysis assigned CDR3 sequences along with most-parsimonious VDJ recombination scenarios. In a later analysis, each TCR beta chain was defined by its CDR3 amino acid sequence together with its V-gene family, and reads lacking a unique V-gene family were excluded. In a later analysis, approximately 590 highly shared, low-generation-probability nucleotide sequences were removed to address suspected cross-contamination and a sequencing artifact. In a later analysis, a clonal expansion index for each public chain was calculated from normalized within-repertoire ranks of inferred template counts. In a later analysis, generation probabilities were computed with a VDJ recombination model fitted to out-of-frame rearrangements, and the resulting probabilities were checked against IGoR. A later analysis scored TCR-TCR, TCR-HLA and TCR-CMV co-occurrence with hypergeometric tests, applying a repertoire-size bias correction to TCR pairs. A later analysis estimated false discovery rates by permuting HLA or CMV assignments 20 times. In a later analysis, co-occurring TCRs were grouped with DBSCAN, and TCRdist sequence similarity was added when clustering was performed within HLA-allele-positive subsets. Repertoires with fewer than 30,000 or more than 120,000 public chains were left out of co-occurrence clustering, as were four to six repertoires with anomalous nucleotide sharing. The source is immuneACCESS, and TCRdb retained only in-frame sequences with V and J called. Part of the clones is not carried over; for the studies checked, unresolved V genes explain less than half of this, and the remainder is unexplained. V and J calls plus clone size are reproduced from that table; the DNA served to infer D and trimming. The sample includes 130,000 to 150,000 clones, with under 80% observed a single time. Approximately 8.8% of the sample is taken by the ten largest.

This clone was found once. Which antigen it targets is not known. It has no much larger one-base neighbor in the sample; base qualities were not kept. This TCR derives from a woman between 45 and 65 years old in good health and CMV-seropositive. The V gene is TRBV7-2 and the J gene is TRBJ1-5, with 7 junctional bases fitting TRBD1. The source material was PBMCs. For the CDR3, the sequence is CASSLVTGASQPQHF. The nucleotide sequence reads TGTGCCAGCAGCTTAGTAACAGGGGCGTCCCAGCCCCAGCATTTT.